The 27 T cell receptor beta chains presented below share a single source sample, sequenced in a study of OX40 agonist ivuxolimab in advanced cancers. Generated by immunoSEQ multiplex PCR, the TCRdb table keeps only in-frame clones and is missing some. The data hold fewer than 85,000 clones, with about 86% observed a single time. Material: CD4+ or CD8+ T cells sorted from blood, obtained in a trial of the OX40 agonist ivuxolimab. These receptors were taken from an adult with an advanced solid tumor such as melanoma, head and neck, liver or kidney cancer.

This clone has a single count. Written as DNA, the CDR3 is TGTGCCTGGATCCGCCTATATTCGGACTATGGCTACACCTTC. Its protein is CAWIRLYSDYGYTF. This chain connects TRBV30 to TRBJ1-2; D unresolved. Germline V gene data show CDR1 as GTSNPN and CDR2 as SVGIG (reference sequence). The CDR3 length is 14 residues. The V gene lost 4 bases and the J gene lost 3 bases, with 15 bases spanning the gap.

This clone was seen a single time. V gene TRBV7-9 combines with J gene TRBJ1-2, with TRBD1 as a possible D gene (5 bases). Trimming stripped 5 bases from V and 5 bases from J, with 15 bases between. The V gene's germline CDR1 is SEHNR and CDR2 FQNEAQ (reference sequence). The CDR3 contains 14 residues. CDR3 in DNA: TGTGCCAGCAGCCCGGACAAGCGGGGTTATGGCTACACCTTC. It encodes CASSPDKRGYGYTF.

This chain joins TRBV7-8 and TRBJ1-3, with TRBD1 as a possible D gene (6 bases). The CDR3 totals 17 residues. The V end was cut by 1 base, the J end by 3 bases, with 16 bases between. Germline lookup yields CDR1 SGHVS and CDR2 FQNEAQ. This CDR3 reads CASSLGGQGLVGNTIYF. In DNA, the CDR3 is TGTGCCAGCAGCTTAGGGGGGCAGGGGCTGGTTGGAAACACCATATATTTT.

The table lists this clone with many counts. The V gene is TRBV6-5, the J gene TRBJ1-1; D unclear. The CDR3 loop spans 14 amino acids. V lost 0 bases to trimming and J lost 6 bases, with 11 bases between them. Germline assignment: CDR1 MNHEY and CDR2 SVGAGI. The CDR3 sequence is CASSYSPGKAEAFF. CDR3 nucleotides: TGTGCCAGCAGTTACTCCCCGGGGAAAGCTGAAGCTTTCTTT.

The chain links TRBV6-5 to TRBJ2-5; TRBD1 matches 7 bases. Germline assignment: CDR1 MNHEY and CDR2 SVGAGI. This CDR3 spans 16 amino acids. J was trimmed by 5 bases and V by 4 bases; bases with no gene match: 13. The CDR3 loop is CASSLSQNRGGETQYF. The CDR3 region has the DNA TGTGCCAGCAGTTTATCCCAAAACAGGGGCGGGGAGACCCAGTACTTC.

The chain uses TRBV5-1 and TRBJ1-1; D possibly corresponds to TRBD1 (5 bases). The CDR3 loop spans 14 amino acids. Germline loops: CDR1 SGHRS, CDR2 YFSETQ. Trimming removed 4 bases from V and 3 bases from J, with 13 bases in between. In DNA form, the CDR3 reads TGCGCCAGCAGCCCGGGCAGGGAACACACTGAAGCTTTCTTT. Translation gives CASSPGREHTEAFF.

The V call is TRBV7-9, the J call TRBJ2-3; a possible D gene is TRBD2 (6 bases). Trimming removed 1 base from V and 2 bases from J, with 10 bases in between. The CDR3 spans 15 residues. CDR1 and CDR2 (germline): SEHNR, FQNEAQ (reference sequence). DNA of the CDR3: TGTGCCAGCAGCTTAGATGGCGGGATCACAGATACGCAGTATTTT. Its translation: CASSLDGGITDTQYF.

V usage is TRBV27 and J usage is TRBJ1-2, with D hard to call. Trimming removed 9 bases at V and 4 bases at J, with 18 bases between. This CDR3 has 14 amino acids. From germline, CDR1 is MNHEY and CDR2 SMNVEV (reference sequence). CDR3 coding DNA: TGTGCCAGTCCCGGGTTATCCGGTATCTATGGCTACACCTTC. Translated, it gives CASPGLSGIYGYTF.

The rearrangement uses TRBV23-1 and TRBJ2-7; D unclear. TRBV23-1 is known as an ORF, though its function is uncertain. The CDR3 sequence is 13 residues long. Between the trimmed V and J ends, which lost 7 bases and 6 bases, there was a span of 16 bases. The CDR3 DNA reads TGCGCCAGCACCCCACCTCCCCAAGGCGAGCAGTACTTC. Its translation is CASTPPPQGEQYF.

The genes are TRBV13 and TRBJ1-1, with TRBD1 matching over 7 bases. CDR3 length: 15 residues. The V and J ends lost 0 bases and 5 bases, in that order; junction bases with no gene match: 6. Looked up from germline, CDR1 is PRHDT and CDR2 is FYEKMQ (reference sequence). The CDR3 spells CASSLGDRERTEAFF. CDR3 DNA: TGTGCCAGCAGCTTAGGCGACAGGGAGAGAACTGAAGCTTTCTTT.

J is TRBJ1-5 and V is TRBV10-2, with 12 nucleotides matching TRBD1. The CDR3 sequence is 17 residues long. Germline trimming cut 6 bases from V and 6 bases from J; bases unmatched to any gene: 12. From germline, CDR1 is WSHSY and CDR2 SAAADI. CDR3 loop: CASRPGGGTGGGQPQHF. The CDR3 region has the DNA TGCGCCAGCAGGCCGGGAGGGGGGACAGGGGGCGGTCAGCCCCAGCATTTT.

This clone has just a few counts. This chain joins TRBV7-9 and TRBJ1-4, with TRBD1 as a possible D gene (6 bases). CDR1 SEHNR and CDR2 FQNEAQ come from the germline V gene (reference sequence). The CDR3 spans 18 residues. V dropped 2 bases and J dropped 4 bases, with 20 bases sitting between them. DNA of the CDR3: TGTGCCAGCAGCTTAAGAGATGGAGGGGGACTCGGTAATGAAAAACTGTTTTTT. Encoded protein: CASSLRDGGGLGNEKLFF. The complete variable domain, with remaining parts taken from reference TRBV7-9 and TRBJ1-4, reads DTGVSQNPRHKITKRGQNVTFRCDPISEHNRLYWYRQTLGQGPEFLTYFQNEAQLEKSRLLSDRFSAERPKGSFSTLEIQRTEQGDSAMYLCASSLRDGGGLGNEKLFFGSGTQLSVL.

The chain recombines TRBV7-2 with TRBJ1-2; 10 positions agree with TRBD1. V lost 3 bases to trimming and J lost 8 bases; unmatched junction nucleotides: 9. Germline V gives CDR1 SGHTA, CDR2 FQGNSA. The CDR3 is 15 amino acids. The CDR3 protein is CASSFSSGTGDGYTF. For the CDR3, the DNA is TGTGCCAGCAGCTTCAGCTCCGGGACAGGGGACGGCTACACCTTC.

V is TRBV29-1 and J is TRBJ2-4; D is ambiguous. The germline gives CDR1 SQVTM, CDR2 ANQGSEA. Between the trimmed V and J ends, which lost 2 bases and 0 bases, there was a span of 5 bases. This CDR3 region has 13 residues. CDR3 amino acids: CSVERAAKNIQYF. The CDR3 DNA sequence: TGCAGCGTTGAACGCGCAGCCAAAAACATTCAGTACTTC.

This clone was seen a few times. The gene calls are TRBV14 and TRBJ2-4, with unresolved D. The germline V gene encodes CDR1 SGHDN and CDR2 FVKESK. V lost 5 bases to trimming and J lost 8 bases, with 13 bases between them. The CDR3 totals 13 residues. This CDR3 reads CASSGQYQDIQYF. CDR3 nucleotides: TGTGCCAGCAGCGGCCAGTACCAGGACATTCAGTACTTC.

Only a few counts were recorded for this clone. The J gene is TRBJ1-2, the V gene TRBV7-8, with D unresolved. V was cut by 4 bases and J by 7 bases, with 19 bases left in between. CDR1 is SGHVS and CDR2 is FQNEAQ in the germline V gene. This CDR3 comprises 15 residues. The CDR3 DNA sequence: TGTGCCAGCAGCTCATACACCCGACGGGCAGGTGGCTACACCTTC. Encoded protein: CASSSYTRRAGGYTF.

This clone was recorded once. This chain connects TRBV19 to TRBJ2-2; TRBD1 agrees at 8 bases. The ends lost 4 bases at V and 4 bases at J; junction bases unmatched: 5. The CDR3 runs 15 residues. Germline CDR1 reads LNHDA; CDR2 reads SQIVND (reference sequence). CDR3 amino acids: CASSTDRGGTGELFF. In nucleotides, the CDR3 is TGTGCCAGTAGTACCGACAGGGGCGGCACCGGGGAGCTGTTTTTT. The variable domain in full, with the rest retrieved from reference TRBV19 and TRBJ2-2, is DGGITQSPKYLFRKEGQNVTLSCEQNLNHDAMYWYRQDPGQGLRLIYYSQIVNDFQKGDIAEGYSVSREKKESFPLTVTSAQKNPTAFYLCASSTDRGGTGELFFGEGSRLTVL.

The V call is TRBV5-1, the J call TRBJ1-1, with D unresolved. The CDR3 is 16 amino acids. CDR1 is SGHRS and CDR2 is YFSETQ in the germline V gene. V gave up 0 bases and J gave up 1 base, with 13 bases separating them. In nucleotides, the CDR3 is TGCGCCAGCAGCTTGGGACCGGACCGCCCGAACACTGAAGCTTTCTTT. Translation: CASSLGPDRPNTEAFF.

This chain links TRBV4-3 with TRBJ1-3; possible D gene TRBD1, 6 bases. V lost 2 bases to trimming and J lost 0 bases, with 8 bases between them. Germline CDR1 is LGHNA and CDR2 is YSLEER. This CDR3 is built from 15 residues. This CDR3 reads CASSQQDSSGNTIYF. CDR3 nucleotides: TGCGCCAGCAGCCAACAGGACAGCTCTGGAAACACCATATATTTT.

The chain employs TRBV30 and TRBJ2-3; D is unresolved. V was shortened by 1 base and J by 2 bases, with 7 bases between the two germline ends. Per germline, CDR1 GTSNPN and CDR2 SVGIG (reference sequence). This CDR3 is 13 amino acids long. CDR3 DNA sequence: TGTGCCTGGAGTGACGGGCTCACAGATACGCAGTATTTT. It translates to CAWSDGLTDTQYF.

The chain employs TRBV6-1 and TRBJ2-3; possibly TRBD1 for D (6 bases). The ends were cut back, 3 bases at V and 0 bases at J, with 13 bases in the middle. Germline lookup yields CDR1 MNHNS and CDR2 SASEGT. The CDR3 has 16 residues. DNA of the CDR3: TGTGCCAGCAGTGATTGGACAGCCTATAGCACAGATACGCAGTATTTT. Translation: CASSDWTAYSTDTQYF.

The rearrangement links TRBV6-1 to TRBJ1-1, with a tentative D call TRBD1 (5 bases). Germline lookup yields CDR1 MNHNS and CDR2 SASEGT. Deletions cut 4 bases from V and 10 bases from J, with 13 bases between. The CDR3 sequence is 12 residues long. The CDR3 nucleotides are TGTGCCAGCAGTGGGGGCTCGGAGGTAGCTTTCTTT. Residues: CASSGGSEVAFF.

This rearrangement joins TRBV11-3 to TRBJ2-2; possible D gene TRBD2, 6 bases. The CDR3 covers 15 residues. CDR1 is SGHNT, CDR2 YENEEA, per germline. Trimming took 0 bases from V and 7 from J, leaving 12 bases between them. The CDR3 DNA reads as TGTGCCAGCAGCTTAGAACCGGGGGAGGACGGGGAGCTGTTTTTT. This translates into CASSLEPGEDGELFF. The full variable domain, in which reference TRBV11-3 and TRBJ2-2 provide the parts outside the CDR3, is EAGVVQSPRYKIIEKKQPVAFWCNPISGHNTLYWYLQNLGQGPELLIRYENEEAVDDSQLPKDRFSAERLKGVDSTLKIQPAELGDSAVYLCASSLEPGEDGELFFGEGSRLTVL.

This clone was picked up a small number of times. V usage is TRBV7-9 and J usage is TRBJ2-2; D is undetermined. The V and J ends lost 0 bases and 8 bases respectively, with 4 bases between them. CDR3 length: 12 amino acids. Germline V gives CDR1 SEHNR, CDR2 FQNEAQ (reference sequence). The DNA of the CDR3 is TGTGCCAGCAGCTTAGCAGAGGGGGAGCTGTTTTTT. Its protein is CASSLAEGELFF.

This chain joins TRBV6-1 and TRBJ2-7; maybe TRBD2 (5 bases). This CDR3 has 14 amino acids. Germline lookup yields CDR1 MNHNS and CDR2 SASEGT. Trimming cost V 8 bases and J 0 bases, with 14 bases left between them. The chain's CDR3 is CASSFNRDSYEQYF. The DNA of the CDR3 is TGTGCCAGCTCCTTTAACCGGGACTCCTACGAGCAGTACTTC.

The V and J genes are TRBV19 and TRBJ1-1; 8 positions agree with TRBD1. Germline V lookup: CDR1 LNHDA, CDR2 SQIVND (reference sequence). The junction had 7 bases not matched to a gene; V was cut back by 7 bases and J by 3 bases. This CDR3 region has 14 residues. This chain's CDR3 is CASTQGAGHTEAFF. Written as DNA, the CDR3 is TGTGCCAGTACCCAGGGGGCCGGTCACACTGAAGCTTTCTTT.

The V gene is TRBV7-9, the J gene TRBJ1-1; TRBD1 agrees at 10 bases. Per germline, CDR1 SEHNR and CDR2 FQNEAQ (reference sequence). V dropped 5 bases and J dropped 5; count of bases not matched to a gene: 11. CDR3 size: 16 residues. CDR3 sequence (DNA): TGTGCCAGCAGCGCCTCCGGGACAGGGGTGTTTACTGAAGCTTTCTTT. As protein: CASSASGTGVFTEAFF.